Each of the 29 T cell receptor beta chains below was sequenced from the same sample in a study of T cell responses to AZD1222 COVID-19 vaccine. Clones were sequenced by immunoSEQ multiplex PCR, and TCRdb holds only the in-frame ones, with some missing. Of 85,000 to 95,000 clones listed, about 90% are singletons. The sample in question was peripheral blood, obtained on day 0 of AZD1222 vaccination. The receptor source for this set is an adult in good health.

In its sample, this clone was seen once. Written as DNA, the CDR3 is TGTGCCAGTACAAACAGGGTGAACTATGGCTACACCTTC. Its protein product is CASTNRVNYGYTF. The rearrangement links TRBV7-3 to TRBJ1-2; tentatively, D is TRBD1 (6 bases). CDR3 length: 13 residues. V lost 9 bases and J lost 2, with 13 bases in between. From germline, CDR1 is SGHTA and CDR2 FQGTGA.

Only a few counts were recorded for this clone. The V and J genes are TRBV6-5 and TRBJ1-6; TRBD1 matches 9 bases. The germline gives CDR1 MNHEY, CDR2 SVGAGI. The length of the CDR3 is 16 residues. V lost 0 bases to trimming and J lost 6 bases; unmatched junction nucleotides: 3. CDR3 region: CASSYSQGQGNSPLHF. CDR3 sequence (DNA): TGTGCCAGCAGTTACTCCCAGGGACAGGGTAATTCACCCCTCCACTTT.

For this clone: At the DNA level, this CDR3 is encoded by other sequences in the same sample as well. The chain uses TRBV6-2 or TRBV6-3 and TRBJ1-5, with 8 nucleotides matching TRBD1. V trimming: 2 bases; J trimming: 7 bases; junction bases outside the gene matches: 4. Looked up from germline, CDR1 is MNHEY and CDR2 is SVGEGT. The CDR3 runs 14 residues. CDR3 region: CASSYPGGDQPQHF. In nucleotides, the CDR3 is TGTGCCAGCAGTTACCCAGGGGGCGACCAGCCCCAGCATTTT.

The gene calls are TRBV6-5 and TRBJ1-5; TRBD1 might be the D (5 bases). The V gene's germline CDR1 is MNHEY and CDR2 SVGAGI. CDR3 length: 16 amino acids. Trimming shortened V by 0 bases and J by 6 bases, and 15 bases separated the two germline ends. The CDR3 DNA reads TGTGCCAGCAGTTACTCGAGGTCAGGGCCAGGTCAGCCCCAGCATTTT. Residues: CASSYSRSGPGQPQHF.

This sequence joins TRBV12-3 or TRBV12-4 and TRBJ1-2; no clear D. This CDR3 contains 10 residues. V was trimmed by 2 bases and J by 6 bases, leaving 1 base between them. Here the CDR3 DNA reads TGTGCCAGCAGTTTAAATGGCTACACCTTC. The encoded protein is CASSLNGYTF.

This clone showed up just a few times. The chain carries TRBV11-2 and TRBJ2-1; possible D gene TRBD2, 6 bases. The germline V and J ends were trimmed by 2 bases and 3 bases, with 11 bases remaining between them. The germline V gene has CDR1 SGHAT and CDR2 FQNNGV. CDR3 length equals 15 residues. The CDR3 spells CASSLRSDYYNEQFF. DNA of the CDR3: TGTGCCAGCAGCTTAAGATCGGACTACTACAATGAGCAGTTCTTC.

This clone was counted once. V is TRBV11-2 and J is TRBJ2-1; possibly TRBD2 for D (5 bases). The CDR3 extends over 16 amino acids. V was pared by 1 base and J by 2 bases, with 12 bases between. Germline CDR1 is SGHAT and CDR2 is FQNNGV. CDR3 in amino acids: CASSLGPERTYNEQFF. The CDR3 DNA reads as TGTGCCAGCAGCTTAGGGCCGGAGCGGACCTACAATGAGCAGTTCTTC.

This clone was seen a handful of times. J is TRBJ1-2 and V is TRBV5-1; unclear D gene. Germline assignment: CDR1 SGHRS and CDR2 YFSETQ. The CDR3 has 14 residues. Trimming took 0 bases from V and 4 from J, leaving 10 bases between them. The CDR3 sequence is CASSLDAQSYGYTF. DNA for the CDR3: TGCGCCAGCAGCTTGGACGCCCAATCCTATGGCTACACCTTC.

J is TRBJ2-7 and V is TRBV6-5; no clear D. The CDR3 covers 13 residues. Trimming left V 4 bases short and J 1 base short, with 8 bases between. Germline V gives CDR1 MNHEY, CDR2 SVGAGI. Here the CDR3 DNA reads TGTGCCAGCAGTTCCCCGGTGTCCTACGAGCAGTACTTC. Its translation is CASSSPVSYEQYF.

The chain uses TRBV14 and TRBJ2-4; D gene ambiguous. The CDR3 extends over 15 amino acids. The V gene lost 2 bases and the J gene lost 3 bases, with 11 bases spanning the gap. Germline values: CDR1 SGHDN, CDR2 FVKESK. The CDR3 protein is CASSQTSGRKNIQYF. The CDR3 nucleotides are TGTGCCAGCAGCCAAACCTCCGGGCGCAAAAACATTCAGTACTTC.

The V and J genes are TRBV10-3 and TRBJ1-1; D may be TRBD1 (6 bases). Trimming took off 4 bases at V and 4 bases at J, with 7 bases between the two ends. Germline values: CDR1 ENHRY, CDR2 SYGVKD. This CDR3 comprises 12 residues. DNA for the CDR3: TGTGCCATCAGTGTAGGGGGCACTGAAGCTTTCTTT. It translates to CAISVGGTEAFF.

The CDR3 DNA reads TGTGCCAGCAGACGAGCGGGGGGGCCGACAGATACGCAGTATTTT. Translation gives CASRRAGGPTDTQYF. V usage is TRBV5-4 and J usage is TRBJ2-3; 10 nucleotides agree with TRBD2. The ends lost 5 bases at V and 3 bases at J; junction bases unmatched: 6. This CDR3 contains 15 residues. CDR1 and CDR2 from the germline V gene are SGHNT and YYREEE (reference sequence).

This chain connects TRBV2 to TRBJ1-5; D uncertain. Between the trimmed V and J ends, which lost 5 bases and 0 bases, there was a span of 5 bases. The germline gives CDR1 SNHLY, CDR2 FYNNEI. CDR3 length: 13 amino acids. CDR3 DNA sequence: TGTGCCAGCAGTACAGATAGCAATCAGCCCCAGCATTTT. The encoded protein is CASSTDSNQPQHF.

In nucleotides, the CDR3 is TGTGCCAGCAGTTACAAGGTGGGACAGGGACCCTACGAGCAGTACTTC. It encodes CASSYKVGQGPYEQYF. This chain connects TRBV6-2 or TRBV6-3 to TRBJ2-7; 9 bases are shared with TRBD1. V gave up 2 bases and J gave up 2 bases; unmatched junction bases: 7. The V gene's germline CDR1 is MNHEY and CDR2 SVGEGT. The CDR3 sequence is 16 residues long.

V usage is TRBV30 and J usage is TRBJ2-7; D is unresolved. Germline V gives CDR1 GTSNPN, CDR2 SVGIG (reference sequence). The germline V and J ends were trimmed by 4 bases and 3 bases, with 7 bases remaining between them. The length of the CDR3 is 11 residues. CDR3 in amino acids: CAWKHVYEQYF. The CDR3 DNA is TGTGCCTGGAAGCACGTCTACGAGCAGTACTTC.

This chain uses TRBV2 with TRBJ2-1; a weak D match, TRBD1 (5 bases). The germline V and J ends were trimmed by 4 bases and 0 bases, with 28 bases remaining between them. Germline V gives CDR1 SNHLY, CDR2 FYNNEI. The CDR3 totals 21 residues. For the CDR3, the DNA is TGTGCCAGCAGTGGGTCGACAGAAGACGCACCTTCGAGGAGCTCCTACAATGAGCAGTTCTTC. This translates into CASSGSTEDAPSRSSYNEQFF.

The CDR3 here is CASSDVGHSGANVLTF. CDR3 sequence (DNA): TGTGCCAGCAGTGACGTAGGGCACTCTGGGGCCAACGTCCTGACTTTC. The V call is TRBV6-4, the J call TRBJ2-6; D gene uncertain. The V end lost 2 bases, the J end lost 0 bases, and 8 bases lay between the germline ends. The CDR3 contains 16 residues. In germline, CDR1 is MRHNA, CDR2 SNTAGT.

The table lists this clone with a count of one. The CDR3 coding sequence is TGTGCCAGCAGCCTCGGACAGGGGACCCAAGATTCACCCCTCCACTTT. As protein: CASSLGQGTQDSPLHF. The rearrangement uses TRBV7-9 and TRBJ1-6, with TRBD1 matching over 9 bases. The J segment lost 8 bases and the V segment lost 5 bases, leaving 10 bases of the junction unmatched. The CDR3 runs to 16 residues. Germline-derived CDR1 and CDR2 are SEHNR and FQNEAQ (reference sequence).

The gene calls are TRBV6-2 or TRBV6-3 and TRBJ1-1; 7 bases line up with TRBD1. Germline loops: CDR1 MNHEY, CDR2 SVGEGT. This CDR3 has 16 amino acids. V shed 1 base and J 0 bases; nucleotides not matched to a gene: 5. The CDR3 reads CASSYWRQGMNTEAFF. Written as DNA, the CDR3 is TGTGCCAGCAGTTACTGGCGACAGGGAATGAACACTGAAGCTTTCTTT.

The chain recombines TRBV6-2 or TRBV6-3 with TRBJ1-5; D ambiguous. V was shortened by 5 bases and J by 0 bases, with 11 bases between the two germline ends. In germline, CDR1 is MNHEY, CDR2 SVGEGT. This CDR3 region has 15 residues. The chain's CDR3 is CASSKWTYSNQPQHF. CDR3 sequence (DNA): TGTGCCAGCAGTAAATGGACTTATAGCAATCAGCCCCAGCATTTT.

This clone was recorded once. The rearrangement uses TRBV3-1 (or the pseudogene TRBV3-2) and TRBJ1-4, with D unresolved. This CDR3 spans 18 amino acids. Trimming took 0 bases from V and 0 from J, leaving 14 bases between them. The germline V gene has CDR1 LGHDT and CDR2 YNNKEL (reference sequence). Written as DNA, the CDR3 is TGTGCCAGCAGCCAAGATCCCGGGATCTATGCAACTAATGAAAAACTGTTTTTT. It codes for CASSQDPGIYATNEKLFF.

As DNA, the CDR3 is TGTGCCAGTAGCCGGACAGCGAACACCGGGGAGCTGTTTTTT. Its protein is CASSRTANTGELFF. The V and J genes are TRBV19 and TRBJ2-2; D may be TRBD1 (6 bases). The CDR3 length is 14 residues. Per the germline V gene, CDR1 is LNHDA and CDR2 is SQIVND (reference sequence). V lost 6 bases, J lost 0 bases, and 8 bases lay in between. Full variable domain (rest looked up from reference TRBV19 and TRBJ2-2): DGGITQSPKYLFRKEGQNVTLSCEQNLNHDAMYWYRQDPGQGLRLIYYSQIVNDFQKGDIAEGYSVSREKKESFPLTVTSAQKNPTAFYLCASSRTANTGELFFGEGSRLTVL.

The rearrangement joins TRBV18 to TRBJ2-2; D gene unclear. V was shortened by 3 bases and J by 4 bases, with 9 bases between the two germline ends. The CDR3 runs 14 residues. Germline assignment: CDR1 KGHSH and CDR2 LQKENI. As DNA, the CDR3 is TGTGCCAGCTCACCCAGAGAGGTCACCGGGGAGCTGTTTTTT. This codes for CASSPREVTGELFF. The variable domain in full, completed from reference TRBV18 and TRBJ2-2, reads NAGVMQNPRHLVRRRGQEARLRCSPMKGHSHVYWYRQLPEEGLKFMVYLQKENIIDESGMPKERFSAEFPKEGPSILRIQQVVRGDSAAYFCASSPREVTGELFFGEGSRLTVL.

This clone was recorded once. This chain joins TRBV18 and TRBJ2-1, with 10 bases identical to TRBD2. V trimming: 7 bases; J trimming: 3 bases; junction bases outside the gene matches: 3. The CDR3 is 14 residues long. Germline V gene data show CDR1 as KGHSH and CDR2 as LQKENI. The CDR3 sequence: CASCSGGLYNEQFF. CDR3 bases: TGTGCCAGCTGTAGCGGGGGGCTCTACAATGAGCAGTTCTTC.

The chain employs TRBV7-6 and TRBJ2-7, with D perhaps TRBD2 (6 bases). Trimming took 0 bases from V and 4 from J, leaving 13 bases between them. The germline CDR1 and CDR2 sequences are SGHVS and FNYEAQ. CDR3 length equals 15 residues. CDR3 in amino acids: CASSLAAVGTYEQYF. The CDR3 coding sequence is TGTGCCAGCAGCTTAGCGGCCGTGGGGACTTACGAGCAGTACTTC. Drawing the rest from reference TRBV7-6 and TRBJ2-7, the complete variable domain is GAGVSQSPRYKVTKRGQDVALRCDPISGHVSLYWYRQALGQGPEFLTYFNYEAQQDKSGLPNDRFSAERPEGSISTLTIQRTEQRDSAMYRCASSLAAVGTYEQYFGPGTRLTVT.

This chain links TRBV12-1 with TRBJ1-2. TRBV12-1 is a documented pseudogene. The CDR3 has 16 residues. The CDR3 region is CASSPELAGEGYGYTF. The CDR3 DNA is TGTGCCAGCAGCCCGGAGTTGGCAGGGGAGGGCTATGGCTACACCTTC.

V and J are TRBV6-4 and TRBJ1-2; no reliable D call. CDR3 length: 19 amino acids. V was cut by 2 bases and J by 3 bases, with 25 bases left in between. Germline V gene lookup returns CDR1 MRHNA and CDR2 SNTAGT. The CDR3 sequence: CASSDAVKGSSGGDYGYTF. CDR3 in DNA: TGTGCCAGCAGTGACGCAGTCAAAGGGTCGTCCGGTGGGGACTATGGCTACACCTTC.

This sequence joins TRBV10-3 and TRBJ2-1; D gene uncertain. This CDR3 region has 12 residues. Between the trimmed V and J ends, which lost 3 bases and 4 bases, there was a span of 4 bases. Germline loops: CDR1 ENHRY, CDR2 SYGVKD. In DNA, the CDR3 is TGTGCCATCAGTGAAACGTACAATGAGCAGTTCTTC. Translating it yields CAISETYNEQFF.

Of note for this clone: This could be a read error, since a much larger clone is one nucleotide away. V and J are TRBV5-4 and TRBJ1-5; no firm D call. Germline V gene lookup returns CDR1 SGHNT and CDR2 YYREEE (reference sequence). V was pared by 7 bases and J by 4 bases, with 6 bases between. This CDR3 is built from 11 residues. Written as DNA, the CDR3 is TGTGCCAGCGGAGTGAATCAGCCCCAGCATTTT. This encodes CASGVNQPQHF.